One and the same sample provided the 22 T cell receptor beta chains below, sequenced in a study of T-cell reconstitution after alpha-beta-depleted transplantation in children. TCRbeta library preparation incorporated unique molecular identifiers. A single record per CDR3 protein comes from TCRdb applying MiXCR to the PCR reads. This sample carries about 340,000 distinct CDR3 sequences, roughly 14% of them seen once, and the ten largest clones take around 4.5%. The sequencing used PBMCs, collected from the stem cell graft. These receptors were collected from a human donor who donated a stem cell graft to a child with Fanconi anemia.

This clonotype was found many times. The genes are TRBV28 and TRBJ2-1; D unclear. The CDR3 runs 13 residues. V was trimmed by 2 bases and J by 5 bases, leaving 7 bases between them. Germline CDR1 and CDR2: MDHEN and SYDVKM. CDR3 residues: CASSLVSHNEQFF. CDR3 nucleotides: TGTGCCAGCAGTTTAGTTAGCCACAATGAGCAGTTCTTC.

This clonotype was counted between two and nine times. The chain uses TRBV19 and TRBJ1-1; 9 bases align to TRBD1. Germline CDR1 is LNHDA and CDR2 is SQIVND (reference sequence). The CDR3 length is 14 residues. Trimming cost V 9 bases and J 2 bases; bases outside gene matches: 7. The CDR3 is CASRQGEDNTEAFF. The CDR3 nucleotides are TGTGCCAGCAGACAGGGGGAAGACAACACTGAAGCTTTCTTT.

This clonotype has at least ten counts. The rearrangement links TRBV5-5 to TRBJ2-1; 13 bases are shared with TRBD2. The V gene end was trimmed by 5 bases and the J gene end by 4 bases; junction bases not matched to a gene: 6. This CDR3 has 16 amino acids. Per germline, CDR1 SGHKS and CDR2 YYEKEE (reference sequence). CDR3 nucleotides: TGTGCCAGCAGAAGGGGACTAGCGGGGATATACAATGAGCAGTTCTTC. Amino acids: CASRRGLAGIYNEQFF.

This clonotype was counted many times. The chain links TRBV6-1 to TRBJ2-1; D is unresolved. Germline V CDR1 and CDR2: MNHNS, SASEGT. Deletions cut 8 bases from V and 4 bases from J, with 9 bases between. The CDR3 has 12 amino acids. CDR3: CASGGQYNEQFF. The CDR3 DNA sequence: TGTGCCAGCGGTGGGCAGTACAATGAGCAGTTCTTC.

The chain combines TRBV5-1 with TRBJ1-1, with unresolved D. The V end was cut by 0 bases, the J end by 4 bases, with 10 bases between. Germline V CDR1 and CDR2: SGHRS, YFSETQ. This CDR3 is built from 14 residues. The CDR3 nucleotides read TGCGCCAGCAGCTTGGAAGGAGGGATCACTGAAGCTTTCTTT. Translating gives CASSLEGGITEAFF.

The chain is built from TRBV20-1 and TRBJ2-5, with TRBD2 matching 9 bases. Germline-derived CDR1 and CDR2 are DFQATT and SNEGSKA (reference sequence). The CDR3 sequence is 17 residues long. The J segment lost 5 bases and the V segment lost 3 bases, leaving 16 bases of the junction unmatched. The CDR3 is CSASLLAGLTGGETQYF. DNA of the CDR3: TGCAGTGCTAGTTTGCTAGCGGGGCTCACTGGGGGGGAGACCCAGTACTTC.

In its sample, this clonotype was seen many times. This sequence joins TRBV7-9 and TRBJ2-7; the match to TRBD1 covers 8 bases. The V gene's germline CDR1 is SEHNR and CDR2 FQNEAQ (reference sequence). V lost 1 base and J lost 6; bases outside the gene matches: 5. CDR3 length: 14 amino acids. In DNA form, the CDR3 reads TGTGCCAGCAGCTTAGGGGGGACAGGAGGCGAGCAGTACTTC. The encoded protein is CASSLGGTGGEQYF. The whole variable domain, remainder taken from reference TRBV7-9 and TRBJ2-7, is DTGVSQNPRHKITKRGQNVTFRCDPISEHNRLYWYRQTLGQGPEFLTYFQNEAQLEKSRLLSDRFSAERPKGSFSTLEIQRTEQGDSAMYLCASSLGGTGGEQYFGPGTRLTVT.

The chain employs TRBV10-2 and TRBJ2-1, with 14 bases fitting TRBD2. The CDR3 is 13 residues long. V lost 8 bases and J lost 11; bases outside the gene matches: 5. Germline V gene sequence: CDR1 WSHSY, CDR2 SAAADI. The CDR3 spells CASWGLAGDKQFF. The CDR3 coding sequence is TGCGCCAGCTGGGGACTAGCGGGAGACAAGCAGTTCTTC.

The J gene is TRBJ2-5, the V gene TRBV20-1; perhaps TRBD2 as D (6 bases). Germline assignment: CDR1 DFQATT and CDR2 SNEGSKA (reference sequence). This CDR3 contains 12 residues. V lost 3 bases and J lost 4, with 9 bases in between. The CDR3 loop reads CSARVGRETQYF. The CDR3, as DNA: TGCAGTGCTAGGGTCGGGAGAGAGACCCAGTACTTC.

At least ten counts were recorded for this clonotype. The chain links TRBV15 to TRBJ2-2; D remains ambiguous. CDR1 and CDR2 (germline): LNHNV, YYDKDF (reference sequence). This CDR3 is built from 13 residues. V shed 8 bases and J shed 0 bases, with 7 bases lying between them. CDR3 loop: CATGETNTGELFF. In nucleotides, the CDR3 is TGTGCCACCGGGGAAACGAACACCGGGGAGCTGTTTTTT.

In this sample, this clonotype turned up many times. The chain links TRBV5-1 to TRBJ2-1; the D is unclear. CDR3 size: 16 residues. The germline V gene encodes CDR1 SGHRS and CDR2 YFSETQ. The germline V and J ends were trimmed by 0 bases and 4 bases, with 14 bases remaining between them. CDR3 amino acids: CASSLDGLSLYNEQFF. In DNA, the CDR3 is TGCGCCAGCAGCTTGGATGGGCTTTCTCTATACAATGAGCAGTTCTTC.

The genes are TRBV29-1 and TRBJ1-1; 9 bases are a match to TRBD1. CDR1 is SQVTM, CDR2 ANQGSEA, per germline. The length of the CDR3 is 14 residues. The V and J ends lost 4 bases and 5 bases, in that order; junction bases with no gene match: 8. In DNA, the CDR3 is TGCAGCGTTGCCGGGACAGGGTGGAGTACTGAAGCTTTCTTT. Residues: CSVAGTGWSTEAFF.

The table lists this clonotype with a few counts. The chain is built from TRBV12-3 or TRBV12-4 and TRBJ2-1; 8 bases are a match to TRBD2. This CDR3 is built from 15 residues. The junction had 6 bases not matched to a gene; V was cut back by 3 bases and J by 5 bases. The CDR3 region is CASSLGSGGHNEQFF. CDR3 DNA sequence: TGTGCCAGCAGTTTGGGGAGCGGGGGCCACAATGAGCAGTTCTTC.

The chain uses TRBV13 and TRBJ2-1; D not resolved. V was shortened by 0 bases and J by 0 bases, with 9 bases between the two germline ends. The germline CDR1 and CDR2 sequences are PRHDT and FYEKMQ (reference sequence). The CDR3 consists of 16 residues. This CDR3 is CASSLGGPSSYNEQFF. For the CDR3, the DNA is TGTGCCAGCAGCTTAGGAGGGCCGAGCTCCTACAATGAGCAGTTCTTC.

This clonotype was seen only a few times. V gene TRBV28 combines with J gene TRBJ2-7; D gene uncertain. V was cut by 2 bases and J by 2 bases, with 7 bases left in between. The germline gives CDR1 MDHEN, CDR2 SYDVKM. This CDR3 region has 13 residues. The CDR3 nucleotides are TGTGCCAGCAGTTTAATTGGTCCCTACGAGCAGTACTTC. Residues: CASSLIGPYEQYF.

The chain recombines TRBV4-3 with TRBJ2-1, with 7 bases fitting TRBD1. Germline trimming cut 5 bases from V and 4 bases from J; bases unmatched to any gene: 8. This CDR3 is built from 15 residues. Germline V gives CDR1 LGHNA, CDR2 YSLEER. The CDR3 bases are TGCGCCAGCAGCGAATGGACAGGTACATACAATGAGCAGTTCTTC. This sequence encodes CASSEWTGTYNEQFF.

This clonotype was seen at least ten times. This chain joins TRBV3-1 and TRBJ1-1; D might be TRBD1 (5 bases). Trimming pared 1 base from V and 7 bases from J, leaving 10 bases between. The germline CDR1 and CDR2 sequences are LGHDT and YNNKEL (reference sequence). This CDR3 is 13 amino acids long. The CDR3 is CASSQVRQGEAFF. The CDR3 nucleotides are TGTGCCAGCAGCCAAGTTAGGCAGGGTGAAGCTTTCTTT.

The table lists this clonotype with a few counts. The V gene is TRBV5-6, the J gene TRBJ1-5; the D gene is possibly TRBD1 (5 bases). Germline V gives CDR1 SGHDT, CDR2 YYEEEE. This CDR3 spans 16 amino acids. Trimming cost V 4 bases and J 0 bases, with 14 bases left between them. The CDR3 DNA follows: TGTGCCAGCAGCCTTTTCGCTAGGGGTAGCAATCAGCCCCAGCATTTT. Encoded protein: CASSLFARGSNQPQHF.

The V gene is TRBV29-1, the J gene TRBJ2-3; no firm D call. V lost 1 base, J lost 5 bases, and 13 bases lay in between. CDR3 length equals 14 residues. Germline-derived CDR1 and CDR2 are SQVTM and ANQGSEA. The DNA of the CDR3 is TGCAGCGTTGAAGTTGGCCTTACGTTAGATACGCAGTATTTT. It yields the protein CSVEVGLTLDTQYF.

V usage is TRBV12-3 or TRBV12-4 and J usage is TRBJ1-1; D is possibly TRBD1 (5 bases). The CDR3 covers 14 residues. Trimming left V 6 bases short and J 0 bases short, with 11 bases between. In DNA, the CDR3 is TGTGCCAGCAGGGTGACAGCCCTGAACACTGAAGCTTTCTTT. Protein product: CASRVTALNTEAFF.

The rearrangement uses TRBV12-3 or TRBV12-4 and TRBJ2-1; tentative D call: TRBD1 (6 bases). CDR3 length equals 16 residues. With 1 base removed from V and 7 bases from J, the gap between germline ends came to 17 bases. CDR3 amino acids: CASSLGSRTALNEQFF. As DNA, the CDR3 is TGTGCCAGCAGTTTAGGGTCGAGGACAGCCTTGAATGAGCAGTTCTTC.

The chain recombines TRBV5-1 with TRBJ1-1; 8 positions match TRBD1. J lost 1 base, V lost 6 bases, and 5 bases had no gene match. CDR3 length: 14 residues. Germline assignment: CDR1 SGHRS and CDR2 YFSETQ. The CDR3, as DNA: TGCGCCAGCAACCCGACAGGGGAGAACACTGAAGCTTTCTTT. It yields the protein CASNPTGENTEAFF.